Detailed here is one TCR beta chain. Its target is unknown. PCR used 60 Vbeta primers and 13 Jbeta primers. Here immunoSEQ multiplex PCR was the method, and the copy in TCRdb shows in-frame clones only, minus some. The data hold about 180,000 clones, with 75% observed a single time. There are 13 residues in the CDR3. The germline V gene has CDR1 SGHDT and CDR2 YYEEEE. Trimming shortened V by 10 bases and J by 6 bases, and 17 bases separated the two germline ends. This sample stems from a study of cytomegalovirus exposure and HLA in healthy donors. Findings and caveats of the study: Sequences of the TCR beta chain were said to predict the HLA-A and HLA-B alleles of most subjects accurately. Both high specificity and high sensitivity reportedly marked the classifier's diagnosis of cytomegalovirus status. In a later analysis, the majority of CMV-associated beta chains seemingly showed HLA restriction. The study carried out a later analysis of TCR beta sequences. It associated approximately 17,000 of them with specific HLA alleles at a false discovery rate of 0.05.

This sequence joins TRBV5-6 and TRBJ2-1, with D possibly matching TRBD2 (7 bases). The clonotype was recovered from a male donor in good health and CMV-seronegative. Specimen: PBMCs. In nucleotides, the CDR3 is TGTGCCGGGCGGGGGCCAGGGTCCAATGAGCAGTTCTTC. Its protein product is CAGRGPGSNEQFF.